The next 9 T cell receptor beta chains were all read from a single sample in a study of T-cell reconstitution after alpha-beta-depleted transplantation in children. It was with unique molecular identifiers that the TCRbeta library was prepared. TCRdb reprocessed the PCR reads via MiXCR and lists one record per CDR3 protein. Among about a million distinct CDR3 sequences, around 30% were seen once, and the ten largest hold over 25%. Sequenced material: PBMCs, mostly from graft donor cells, taken 360 days after TCRalphabeta/CD19-depleted stem cell transplant. The receptors were sampled from a boy under three years old who had a stem cell transplant for SCID, so the T cells may come from the graft donor.

The V gene is TRBV5-1, the J gene TRBJ2-2; TRBD1 aligns across 9 bases. The CDR3 totals 14 residues. Germline values: CDR1 SGHRS, CDR2 YFSETQ. V shed 3 bases and J 6 bases; nucleotides not matched to a gene: 3. For the CDR3, the DNA is TGCGCCAGCAGCTGGACAGGGGTATCCGGGGAGCTGTTTTTT. Amino acids: CASSWTGVSGELFF.

This clonotype was detected only a few times. This chain joins TRBV7-9 and TRBJ2-5, with D possibly matching TRBD2 (5 bases). The CDR3 has 13 residues. The V end lost 8 bases, the J end lost 1 base, and 11 bases lay between the germline ends. Germline V CDR1 and CDR2: SEHNR, FQNEAQ (reference sequence). CDR3 bases: TGTGCCAGCCACACGGGGAGCCAAGAGACCCAGTACTTC. Residues: CASHTGSQETQYF.

This clonotype was detected only a few times. This chain links TRBV5-1 with TRBJ2-2; 7 bases are a match to TRBD1. CDR3 length equals 16 residues. Trimming cost V 3 bases and J 1 base; bases outside gene matches: 6. The V gene's germline CDR1 is SGHRS and CDR2 YFSETQ. In DNA, the CDR3 is TGCGCCAGCAGCTCAACAGGGGCGAAGAACACCGGGGAGCTGTTTTTT. It encodes CASSSTGAKNTGELFF.

The chain carries TRBV7-9 and TRBJ1-1; D might be TRBD1 (6 bases). V was trimmed by 7 bases and J by 4 bases, leaving 13 bases between them. The CDR3 runs to 13 residues. From germline, CDR1 is SEHNR and CDR2 FQNEAQ (reference sequence). CDR3 sequence reads: CASTPGHLTEAFF. The CDR3 DNA reads as TGTGCCAGCACACCGGGACACCTCACTGAAGCTTTCTTT.

The rearrangement uses TRBV5-5 and TRBJ2-3; no clear D gene. Trimming stripped 4 bases from V and 2 bases from J, with 11 bases between. Germline values: CDR1 SGHKS, CDR2 YYEKEE (reference sequence). The CDR3 runs 14 residues. For the CDR3, the DNA is TGTGCCAGCAGCCCAACTGTCACCACAGATACGCAGTATTTT. It translates to CASSPTVTTDTQYF. The whole variable domain, filled in from reference TRBV5-5 and TRBJ2-3, reads DAGVTQSPTHLIKTRGQQVTLRCSPISGHKSVSWYQQVLGQGPQFIFQYYEKEERGRGNFPDRFSARQFPNYSSELNVNALLLGDSALYLCASSPTVTTDTQYFGPGTRLTVL.

This clonotype came up a few times. The chain employs TRBV5-1 and TRBJ2-1; TRBD2 aligns across 12 bases. This CDR3 region has 15 residues. V dropped 0 bases and J dropped 8; count of bases not matched to a gene: 3. Germline assignment: CDR1 SGHRS and CDR2 YFSETQ. CDR3 sequence reads: CASSLDASGRDEQFF. The CDR3 DNA is TGCGCCAGCAGCTTGGATGCTAGCGGGAGGGATGAGCAGTTCTTC. The full variable domain, completed using reference TRBV5-1 and TRBJ2-1, is KAGVTQTPRYLIKTRGQQVTLSCSPISGHRSVSWYQQTPGQGLQFLFEYFSETQRNKGNFPGRFSGRQFSNSRSEMNVSTLELGDSALYLCASSLDASGRDEQFFGPGTRLTVL.

The CDR3 region has the DNA TGTGCCAGCAGCATCCGGGACAGGGGCATCTTTGGCTACACCTTC. It codes for CASSIRDRGIFGYTF. This chain links TRBV13 with TRBJ1-2; 10 bases line up with TRBD1. Looked up from germline, CDR1 is PRHDT and CDR2 is FYEKMQ (reference sequence). J lost 7 bases, V lost 5 bases, and 10 bases had no gene match. This CDR3 comprises 15 residues.

The CDR3 DNA reads TGTGCCAGCAGTTACTGGAACAGGTTGAACACCGGGGAGCTGTTTTTT. This sequence encodes CASSYWNRLNTGELFF. The chain recombines TRBV6-5 with TRBJ2-2; perhaps TRBD1 as D (5 bases). The V end was cut by 1 base, the J end by 1 base, with 10 bases between. The CDR3 covers 16 residues. CDR1 is MNHEY and CDR2 is SVGAGI in the germline V gene.

The CDR3 here is CASSLFGGGTSSSYNEQFF. The DNA for the CDR3 is TGCGCCAGCAGCTTGTTTGGCGGGGGGACCTCCAGCTCCTACAATGAGCAGTTCTTC. J is TRBJ2-1 and V is TRBV5-1; 8 bases fit TRBD2. Trimming at V came to 1 base and at J to 0 bases, leaving 12 bases not matched to a gene. The CDR3 length is 19 residues. Germline loops: CDR1 SGHRS, CDR2 YFSETQ.